Relative to its sample, the clone carrying this T cell receptor (gamma chain) is medium-sized (0.01 to 0.1%). This specimen comes from a study of gamma delta lymphoproliferative disorders and STAT genes. TCRdb processed the multiplex PCR reads again with the CATT caller. Of about 4,500 gamma-chain clones listed, approximately 7.9% are singletons. The receptor sequences were amplified from genomic DNA of peripheral blood mononuclear cells. The sequence derives from a human donor in good health. What was sequenced was blood.

Written as DNA, the CDR3 is TGTGCCACCTGGGACATTCAGAATTATTATAAGAAACTCTTT. Translating gives CATWDIQNYYKKLF. This chain links TRGV3 with TRGJ1 or TRGJ2. Because TCRdb records no J gene, it was assigned here through a match of the DNA to germline. Germline V gene sequence: CDR1 VTNTFY, CDR2 YDVSTARD (reference sequence). The J segment lost 0 bases and the V segment lost 2 bases, leaving 4 bases of the junction unmatched. This CDR3 contains 14 residues.